The 3 T cell receptor beta chains below all came from one sample that was sequenced in a study of cytomegalovirus exposure and HLA in healthy donors (dated by TCRdb to 2015 to 2018). The library was generated by the immunoSEQ multiplex PCR assay. For the multiplex PCR, a mixture combining 60 forward primers for TCR Vbeta segments and 13 reverse primers for TCR Jbeta segments was used. TCRdb took this table from immuneACCESS and kept in-frame rearrangements with V and J called. Such tables lack part of the clones; where checked against another copy, unresolved V genes explain under half of the gap, and the rest is unexplained. The sample has roughly 100,000 clones on record, 77% of them singletons. Roughly 9.6% of the sample comes from the top ten. Sequencing was done on a sample of PBMCs. These receptors were collected from a male donor in good health and CMV-seropositive.

This chain connects TRBV7-9 to TRBJ2-7; 10 nucleotides align to TRBD2. Germline CDR1 reads SEHNR; CDR2 reads FQNEAQ (reference sequence). The ends lost 1 base at V and 6 bases at J; junction bases unmatched: 6. The CDR3 has 15 residues. CDR3 nucleotides: TGTGCCAGCAGCTTAGTTGCTAGCGGGGGCAGCGAGCAGTACTTC. This sequence encodes CASSLVASGGSEQYF.

A word on this clone: This clone may be a read error of a much larger clone one base away. The same CDR3 arises from other DNA sequences in this sample as well. The chain couples TRBV27 to TRBJ1-5; tentative D call: TRBD1 (6 bases). This CDR3 has 14 amino acids. The V gene's germline CDR1 is MNHEY and CDR2 SMNVEV (reference sequence). The V and J ends lost 2 bases and 7 bases respectively, with 12 bases between them. The CDR3 sequence is CASSLKDSRQPQHF. The CDR3 DNA reads TGTGCCAGCAGTTTAAAGGACAGTCGCCAGCCCCAGCATTTT.

The V call is TRBV18, the J call TRBJ2-1; 8 bases line up with TRBD2. The CDR3 runs to 15 residues. Unmatched junction bases numbered 10, after V lost 3 bases and J lost 9 bases. Germline values: CDR1 KGHSH, CDR2 LQKENI. This CDR3 reads CASSPQTSEIGEQFF. CDR3 nucleotide sequence: TGTGCCAGCTCACCTCAGACTAGCGAGATTGGTGAGCAGTTCTTC.